This TCR beta chain was sequenced for a study of blood T cells in healthy people across ages. The CDR3 extends over 14 amino acids. CDR1 MGHRA and CDR2 YSYEKL come from the germline V gene. Between the trimmed V and J ends, which lost 0 bases and 5 bases, there was a span of 10 bases. Then a second PCR, running roughly 7 to 11 cycles, was carried out with a sample-barcoded 5' primer and a J-beta primer mix. TCRdb recomputed calls from the 5' RACE reads with MiXCR, one row per CDR3 protein. The top ten clones hold under 4.5% of a sample with around 820,000 distinct CDR3 sequences, around a quarter of them seen once. This sample was also put to use in a study of T cells of mothers and their children. That paper adds: The second PCR used the M1S primer, and this primer added sample barcodes and 2-4 random nucleotides. In related and unrelated pairs alike, thymic selection shapes TCR recombination output, with inherited differences minor.

This chain connects TRBV4-1 to TRBJ2-5, with D perhaps matching TRBD1 or TRBD2 (6 bases each). The specimen sequenced was blood. The sequence derives from a boy between 10 and 17 years old in good health. CDR3 amino acids: CASSQEGGYETQYF. The CDR3 coding sequence is TGCGCCAGCAGCCAAGAAGGGGGGTATGAGACCCAGTACTTC.